The 14 T cell receptor beta chains reported below all come from one sample, sequenced in a study of shared clonotypes between healthy human individuals. Using immunoSEQ multiplex PCR, the repertoire was profiled, and TCRdb retains in-frame clones only, with some absent. This table holds about 2.1 million clones, 90% to 95% found once. As defined, naive CD8 cells were CD45RO-negative and positively selected for CCR7, with terminally differentiated effector memory CD45RA+ cells excluded. Material for sequencing was naive CD8+ T cells from PBMCs. Every receptor here comes from a young man in good health. Some clones in this sample may be carry-over from other donors' samples.

Comments on this clone: At one boundary the junction diverges from the germline segment, which might be a read error. The V call is TRBV6-1, the J call TRBJ2-3; 9 bases are a match to TRBD1. Germline values: CDR1 MNHNS, CDR2 SASEGT. The length of the CDR3 is 16 residues. The CDR3 loop reads CASSEQDRGSRDTQYF. CDR3 coding DNA: TGTGCCAGCAGTGAACAGGACAGGGGAAGCAGAGATACGCAGTATTTT.

This clone came up a few times. The J gene is TRBJ1-1, the V gene TRBV19; possible D gene TRBD1, 6 bases. The CDR3 contains 15 residues. Germline CDR1 and CDR2: LNHDA and SQIVND (reference sequence). In DNA, the CDR3 is TGTCCTATTGGGGATGCCGGGACAATGAACACTGAAGCTTTCTTT. Translation gives CPIGDAGTMNTEAFF.

The chain combines TRBV14 with TRBJ2-7, with 8 bases identical to TRBD2. Germline trimming cut 4 bases from V and 4 bases from J; bases unmatched to any gene: 3. Germline CDR1 and CDR2: SGHDN and FVKESK. The CDR3 has 13 residues. CDR3 in amino acids: CASSRTSWYEQYF. The CDR3, as DNA: TGTGCCAGCAGCCGGACTAGCTGGTACGAGCAGTACTTC.

This clone was recorded once. The V gene is TRBV10-2, the J gene TRBJ2-3; D possibly uses TRBD1 or TRBD2 (5 bases each). Germline loops: CDR1 WSHSY, CDR2 SAAADI. V dropped 6 bases and J dropped 4 bases, with 11 bases sitting between them. This CDR3 is built from 13 residues. As DNA, the CDR3 is TGCGCCAGCAGCGGCTGGGGACCAGATACGCAGTATTTT. This codes for CASSGWGPDTQYF.

To note about this clone: Other DNA sequences from this sample encode an identical CDR3 as well. J is TRBJ1-5 and V is TRBV28; D remains unclear. V lost 3 bases, J lost 5 bases, and 11 bases lay in between. Germline lookup yields CDR1 MDHEN and CDR2 SYDVKM. The CDR3 contains 14 residues. The CDR3 DNA follows: TGTGCCAGCAGTTTCCCCGAGGGAGATCAGCCCCAGCATTTT. It specifies CASSFPEGDQPQHF. Full variable domain (missing parts from reference TRBV28 and TRBJ1-5): DVKVTQSSRYLVKRTGEKVFLECVQDMDHENMFWYRQDPGLGLRLIYFSYDVKMKEKGDIPEGYSVSREKKERFSLILESASTNQTSMYLCASSFPEGDQPQHFGDGTRLSIL.

This clone was picked up a small number of times. The chain carries TRBV7-9 and TRBJ1-5; D uncertain. The CDR3 spans 13 residues. Trimming removed 5 bases at V and 8 bases at J, with 13 bases between. The germline V gene has CDR1 SEHNR and CDR2 FQNEAQ (reference sequence). CDR3 protein: CASSPGWGKPQHF. The DNA of the CDR3 is TGTGCCAGCAGCCCCGGTTGGGGAAAGCCCCAGCATTTT.

The gene calls are TRBV27 and TRBJ2-3; D is perhaps TRBD1 or TRBD2 (5 bases each). The CDR3 is made up of 18 amino acids. Germline lookup yields CDR1 MNHEY and CDR2 SMNVEV (reference sequence). V lost 4 bases to trimming and J lost 5 bases, with 25 bases between them. The CDR3 nucleotides read TGTGCCAGCAGTTCAAATATAATAGGGGACCCTGTCCGAGATACGCAGTATTTT. Its translation is CASSSNIIGDPVRDTQYF.

This clone was seen just once. This sequence joins TRBV2 and TRBJ2-2; 7 bases map to TRBD1. The CDR3 has 16 amino acids. Per germline, CDR1 SNHLY and CDR2 FYNNEI. The trim removed 0 bases at V and 1 base at J, leaving 2 bases unmatched. The CDR3 reads CASSEARTGNTGELFF. CDR3 in DNA: TGTGCCAGCAGTGAAGCCCGGACAGGGAACACCGGGGAGCTGTTTTTT. The full variable domain, completed using reference TRBV2 and TRBJ2-2, is EPEVTQTPSHQVTQMGQEVILRCVPISNHLYFYWYRQILGQKVEFLVSFYNNEISEKSEIFDDQFSVERPDGSNFTLKIRSTKLEDSAMYFCASSEARTGNTGELFFGEGSRLTVL.

The DNA for the CDR3 is TGTGCCAGCAAAATTATTCAGTCCTACGAGCAGTACTTC. Its protein is CASKIIQSYEQYF. This chain connects TRBV28 to TRBJ2-7; D not resolved. Trimming shortened V by 7 bases and J by 1 base, and 11 bases separated the two germline ends. The CDR3 extends over 13 amino acids. Germline V gives CDR1 MDHEN, CDR2 SYDVKM.

The chain links TRBV19 to TRBJ2-7; D uncertain. The CDR3 length is 15 residues. CDR1 LNHDA and CDR2 SQIVND come from the germline V gene (reference sequence). V lost 6 bases and J 2 bases, leaving 17 bases between the germline ends. The CDR3 loop is CASSEWAERPYEQYF. The CDR3 DNA follows: TGTGCCAGTAGCGAATGGGCGGAACGGCCCTACGAGCAGTACTTC. Looking up the rest from reference TRBV19 and TRBJ2-7 gives the full variable domain: DGGITQSPKYLFRKEGQNVTLSCEQNLNHDAMYWYRQDPGQGLRLIYYSQIVNDFQKGDIAEGYSVSREKKESFPLTVTSAQKNPTAFYLCASSEWAERPYEQYFGPGTRLTVT.

On this clone: Other DNA variants within this sample encode the same CDR3. This chain connects TRBV7-9 to TRBJ1-4; possibly TRBD1 for D (6 bases). Trimming stripped 4 bases from V and 4 bases from J, with 10 bases between. This CDR3 has 14 amino acids. The V gene's germline CDR1 is SEHNR and CDR2 FQNEAQ (reference sequence). The DNA of the CDR3 is TGTGCCAGCAGCTCTAGACAGGTTAATGAAAAACTGTTTTTT. The encoded protein is CASSSRQVNEKLFF. The variable domain in full, completed from reference TRBV7-9 and TRBJ1-4, reads DTGVSQNPRHKITKRGQNVTFRCDPISEHNRLYWYRQTLGQGPEFLTYFQNEAQLEKSRLLSDRFSAERPKGSFSTLEIQRTEQGDSAMYLCASSSRQVNEKLFFGSGTQLSVL.

V gene TRBV2 combines with J gene TRBJ2-1; maybe TRBD2 (5 bases). The V end was cut by 5 bases, the J end by 2 bases, with 10 bases between. The germline V gene encodes CDR1 SNHLY and CDR2 FYNNEI. The CDR3 is 14 amino acids. The CDR3 spells CASSSSGTYNEQFF. The CDR3, as DNA: TGTGCCAGCAGTTCGAGCGGAACCTACAATGAGCAGTTCTTC.

CDR3 region: CASSLMAGGSYNEQFF. In nucleotides, the CDR3 is TGCGCCAGCAGCTTGATGGCGGGAGGGTCCTACAATGAGCAGTTCTTC. The V call is TRBV5-1, the J call TRBJ2-1; 9 nucleotides line up with TRBD2. In germline, CDR1 is SGHRS, CDR2 YFSETQ. This CDR3 is 16 amino acids long. V lost 1 base to trimming and J lost 1 base; unmatched junction nucleotides: 3.

This chain joins TRBV28 and TRBJ2-5, with TRBD2 matching over 8 bases. V shed 8 bases, J shed 0 bases, and the junction held 5 bases outside the gene matches. Germline-derived CDR1 and CDR2 are MDHEN and SYDVKM. There are 14 residues in the CDR3. The CDR3 sequence: CASVGREDQETQYF. DNA of the CDR3: TGTGCCAGCGTGGGGCGGGAGGACCAAGAGACCCAGTACTTC.